The rows below give T cell receptor beta chains drawn from one sample of a study of blood T cell repertoires in COVID-19. Assay: immunoSEQ multiplex PCR; the TCRdb copy retains only in-frame clones and omits some. The sample includes 270,000 or so clones, approximately 89% of them seen just once. Sequenced input: PBMCs or T cells enriched from blood (not recorded which). The receptors derive from a middle-aged man who had been exposed to COVID-19. CDR3s include the opening cysteine and the closing phenylalanine or tryptophan. Each record gives: J gene, V gene, D gene, clone size, CDR3 DNA, CDR3 protein. The D gene is left open where the match is weak. Clone size is not always given. Where it is, it says once, few, many or a class for expanded clones.

J: TRBJ2-7
V: TRBV7-9
D: TRBD1
size: NA
DNA: TGTGCCAGCAGCCCGGGACAGGCGCTCGAGCAGTACTTC
CDR3: CASSPGQALEQYF

J: TRBJ1-5
V: TRBV24-1
D: NA
size: NA
DNA: TGTGCCACCAGTGACGAGGGTAGTAGCAATCAGCCCCAGCATTTT
CDR3: CATSDEGSSNQPQHF

J: TRBJ2-7
V: TRBV5-6
D: NA
size: once
DNA: TGTGCCAGCCGAGGTACGGCCGACTCCTACGAGCAGTACTTC
CDR3: CASRGTADSYEQYF

J: TRBJ2-1
V: TRBV7-9
D: TRBD2
size: once
DNA: TGTGCCAGCAGCTTAATCGGGGCGGGAGGGCCGTCGTACAATGAGCAGTTCTTC
CDR3: CASSLIGAGGPSYNEQFF

J: TRBJ2-1
V: TRBV5-4
D: TRBD2
size: NA
DNA: TGTGCCAGCAGCTCTAGTGGACTAGCTCCGGAGTGGGGGTACAATGAGCAGTTCTTC
CDR3: CASSSSGLAPEWGYNEQFF

J: TRBJ2-2
V: TRBV11-2
D: NA
size: NA
DNA: TGTGCCAGCAGCTTAAACCCCCGGAGCAGGGACACCGGGGAGCTGTTTTTT
CDR3: CASSLNPRSRDTGELFF

J: TRBJ2-1
V: TRBV19
D: TRBD2
size: once
DNA: TGTGCCAGTGCCCCGGGACTAGCGTCGAATGAGCAGTTCTTC
CDR3: CASAPGLASNEQFF

J: TRBJ2-1
V: TRBV7-2
D: NA
size: NA
DNA: TGTGCCAGCAGCTTAACAGGGAACAATGAGCAGTTCTTC
CDR3: CASSLTGNNEQFF

J: TRBJ2-2
V: TRBV27
D: TRBD2
size: NA
DNA: TGTGCCAGCAGTTGGAGCGGGGCGCCCACCGGGGAGCTGTTTTTT
CDR3: CASSWSGAPTGELFF

J: TRBJ2-1
V: TRBV7-6
D: TRBD2
size: NA
DNA: TGTGCCAGCAGCTTAGGGGCTAGCGGAAGCTCCTACAATGAGCAGTTCTTC
CDR3: CASSLGASGSSYNEQFF

J: TRBJ1-6
V: TRBV28
D: TRBD1
size: once
DNA: TGTGCCAGCAGACAGGGGTATAATTCACCCCTCCACTTT
CDR3: CASRQGYNSPLHF

J: TRBJ2-7
V: TRBV7-9
D: TRBD1
size: NA
DNA: TGTGCCAGCAGCCAGCGTACCGGACAGGGGGCCGGCGAGCAGTACTTC
CDR3: CASSQRTGQGAGEQYF

J: TRBJ2-1
V: TRBV3-1/TRBV3-2
D: NA
size: NA
DNA: TGTGCCAGCAGCCAAGTAGCGGCGAGCTACAATGAGCAGTTCTTC
CDR3: CASSQVAASYNEQFF

J: TRBJ1-4
V: TRBV19
D: NA
size: once
DNA: TGTGCTAGTAGTCCTGGACAGAACCTAAATGAAAAACTGTTTTTT
CDR3: CASSPGQNLNEKLFF

J: TRBJ1-1
V: TRBV5-4
D: TRBD1
size: few
DNA: TGTGCCAGCAGCCCTACAGGGGGTACACAGAACACTGAAGCTTTCTTT
CDR3: CASSPTGGTQNTEAFF